What follows is one T cell receptor (beta chain) and its context. Then a second PCR, running roughly 6 to 12 cycles, was carried out with a sample-barcoded 5' primer and a J-beta primer mix. TCRdb redid the calling of the 5' RACE reads with MiXCR, one entry per CDR3 protein. This table holds about 1.4 million distinct CDR3 sequences, 59% found once. Trimming took 4 bases from V and 7 from J; bases not matched to a gene: 20. The CDR3 covers 18 residues. Per the germline V gene, CDR1 is LGHDT and CDR2 is YNNKEL (reference sequence). This sample was taken from a study of blood T cells in healthy people across ages.

The sample was blood. This sequence was found in a man aged 18 to 29 in good health. The J gene is TRBJ2-7, the V gene TRBV3-1; TRBD1 agrees at 9 bases. For the CDR3, the DNA is TGTGCCAGCAGCCGCTCCCACGTTACAGGGGGCGAATTCGGAGAGCAGTACTTC. Translation: CASSRSHVTGGEFGEQYF.